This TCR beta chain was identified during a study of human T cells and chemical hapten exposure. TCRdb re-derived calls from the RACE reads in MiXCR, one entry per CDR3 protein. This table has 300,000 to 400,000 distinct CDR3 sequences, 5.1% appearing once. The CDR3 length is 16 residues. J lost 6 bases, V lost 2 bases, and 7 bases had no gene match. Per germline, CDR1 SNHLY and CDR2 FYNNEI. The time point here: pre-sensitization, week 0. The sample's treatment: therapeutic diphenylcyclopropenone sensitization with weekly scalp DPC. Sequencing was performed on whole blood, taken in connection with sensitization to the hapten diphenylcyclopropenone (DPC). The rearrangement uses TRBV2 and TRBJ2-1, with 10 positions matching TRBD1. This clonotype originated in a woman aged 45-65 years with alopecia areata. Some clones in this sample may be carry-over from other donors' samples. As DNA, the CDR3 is TGTGCCAGCAGTGAATATAGGACAGGGGGTTTCAATGAGCAGTTCTTC. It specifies CASSEYRTGGFNEQFF.